This T cell receptor beta chain comes out of a study of blood T cell repertoires in COVID-19. This clone was picked up a small number of times. The CDR3 is 16 amino acids. Per germline, CDR1 MDHEN and CDR2 SYDVKM. Trimming took 2 bases from V and 4 from J, leaving 18 bases between them. Sequenced by immunoSEQ multiplex PCR; TCRdb stores in-frame clones only, minus some. The data hold some 460,000 clones, with around 90% observed a single time. The sample comprised PBMCs or T cells enriched from blood (not recorded which). The sequence came from a woman aged 18 to 35 who had recovered from COVID-19. V is TRBV28 and J is TRBJ2-7; maybe TRBD1 (6 bases). The CDR3 DNA reads TGTGCCAGCAGTTTACCAACAGGGAAGGGGCTTTACGAGCAGTACTTC. This sequence encodes CASSLPTGKGLYEQYF.